The rows below give T cell receptor beta chains drawn from one sample of a study of shared clonotypes between healthy human individuals. Sequenced by immunoSEQ multiplex PCR; TCRdb stores in-frame clones only, minus some. The sample has millions of clones; about 93% are singletons. Sequencing used naive CD8+ T cells from PBMCs. These receptors were collected from a man aged 18 to 29 in good health. Some clones in this sample may be carry-over from other donors' samples. Both conserved end residues are part of each CDR3. The order of the fields is J gene, V gene, D gene, clone size, CDR3 protein, CDR3 DNA. A D gene is named only where the DNA matches it firmly. For some rows the clone size is stated as once, few or many, or as a class when expanded; others skip it.

TRBJ2-7 | TRBV10-2 | . | once | CASSESYEQYF | TGCGCCAGCAGTGAGTCATACGAGCAGTACTTC
TRBJ2-7 | TRBV27 | TRBD1 | . | CASSFRDRRYEQYF | TGTGCCAGCAGTTTTAGGGACAGGAGATACGAGCAGTACTTC
TRBJ2-1 | TRBV27 | . | . | CASSPSGGLPEQFF | TGTGCCAGCAGCCCTAGTGGGGGGCTTCCTGAGCAGTTCTTC
TRBJ2-3 | TRBV11-3 | . | . | CASSLGYGDTQYF | TGTGCCAGCAGCTTAGGATACGGCGATACGCAGTATTTT
TRBJ2-7 | TRBV2 | TRBD1 | . | CAISGTENVYEQYF | TGTGCCATCTCCGGGACAGAAAACGTCTACGAGCAGTACTTC
TRBJ1-3 | TRBV9 | . | . | CASSVGGGMSSGNTIYF | TGTGCCAGCAGCGTAGGGGGTGGAATGAGCTCTGGAAACACCATATATTTT
TRBJ2-5 | TRBV28 | . | . | CASSTWDLTKKIYQETQYF | TGTGCCAGCAGTACATGGGACTTAACTAAGAAAATCTACCAAGAGACCCAGTACTTC
TRBJ2-1 | TRBV9 | TRBD2 | . | CASSVVDSGTSYNEQFF | TGTGCCAGCAGCGTAGTGGATAGCGGGACGTCCTACAATGAGCAGTTCTTC
TRBJ2-7 | TRBV6-5 | . | once | CASSQGQGNYEQYF | TGTGCCAGCAGTCAGGGCCAGGGGAACTACGAGCAGTACTTC
TRBJ2-3 | TRBV9 | . | . | CASSSRVEADTQYF | TGTGCCAGCAGCTCTCGTGTTGAGGCAGATACGCAGTATTTT
TRBJ1-3 | TRBV9 | . | . | CASSAGQNSGNTIYF | TGTGCCAGCAGCGCCGGTCAAAACTCTGGAAACACCATATATTTT
TRBJ2-3 | TRBV11-3 | TRBD2 | . | CASSQGTWGTSDTDTQYF | TGTGCCAGCAGCCAGGGGACGTGGGGGACTAGCGACACAGATACGCAGTATTTT
TRBJ2-2 | TRBV30 | TRBD2 | . | CAWSVGLAGTGELFF | TGTGCCTGGAGTGTCGGACTAGCCGGCACCGGGGAGCTGTTTTTT
TRBJ2-1 | TRBV5-1 | . | . | CASSLGPVLGGYNEQFF | TGCGCCAGCAGCTTAGGTCCAGTTCTCGGAGGATACAATGAGCAGTTCTTC
TRBJ2-1 | TRBV27 | . | . | CASSPDSYNEQFF | TGTGCCAGCAGTCCAGACAGCTACAATGAGCAGTTCTTC
TRBJ1-1 | TRBV19 | . | . | CASSIGGAEAFF | TGTGCCAGTAGTATTGGGGGCGCTGAAGCTTTCTTT
TRBJ2-3 | TRBV5-1 | . | . | CASSLGTTPDTQYF | TGCGCCAGCAGCTTGGGCACTACCCCAGATACGCAGTATTTT
TRBJ1-1 | TRBV4-1 | . | . | CASSQAPGPDTEAFF | TGCGCCAGCAGCCAAGCCCCAGGCCCGGACACTGAAGCTTTCTTT
TRBJ2-1 | TRBV19 | TRBD2 | . | CASSIAGLAGGPSYNEQFF | TGTGCCAGTAGTATAGCGGGACTAGCGGGAGGGCCCTCCTACAATGAGCAGTTCTTC
TRBJ2-3 | TRBV7-9 | . | . | CASSPLPTDTQYF | TGTGCCAGCAGCCCACTGCCCACAGATACGCAGTATTTT
TRBJ2-4 | TRBV11-2 | TRBD2 | . | CASSLMGGRAKNIQYF | TGTGCCAGCAGCTTAATGGGCGGGAGGGCCAAAAACATTCAGTACTTC
TRBJ1-4 | TRBV28 | . | . | CASSARQATNEKLFF | TGTGCCAGCAGCGCCAGACAGGCAACTAATGAAAAACTGTTTTTT
TRBJ2-7 | TRBV19 | TRBD2 | . | CASSIRGPGGEQYF | TGTGCCAGTAGTATTCGGGGCCCGGGGGGCGAGCAGTACTTC
TRBJ2-3 | TRBV15 | TRBD1 | . | CATAGTGKDTQYF | TGTGCCACCGCAGGGACAGGGAAAGATACGCAGTATTTT
TRBJ2-3 | TRBV7-9 | . | . | CASSLEPGQSTDTQYF | TGTGCCAGCAGCTTAGAACCTGGACAGAGCACAGATACGCAGTATTTT
TRBJ1-2 | TRBV29-1 | . | few | CSAGQLYGYTF | TGCAGCGCCGGACAGCTCTATGGCTACACCTTC
TRBJ2-3 | TRBV11-3 | TRBD1 | . | CASSASGTGYGDTQYF | TGTGCCAGCAGCGCCTCCGGGACAGGGTATGGAGATACGCAGTATTTT
TRBJ2-7 | TRBV5-1 | . | . | CASSYGQTTKRVYEQYF | TGCGCCAGCAGCTACGGACAGACCACGAAGCGAGTCTACGAGCAGTACTTC
TRBJ1-2 | TRBV27 | . | . | CASSLFRMGVGYGYTF | TGTGCCAGCAGTTTATTCCGGATGGGGGTTGGCTATGGCTACACCTTC
TRBJ2-7 | TRBV7-9 | TRBD1 | once | CASSAWTGDPYEQYF | TGTGCCAGCAGCGCTTGGACAGGAGATCCCTACGAGCAGTACTTC
TRBJ2-4 | TRBV2 | TRBD2 | . | CASKLAGGYTHHQYF | TGTGCCAGCAAACTAGCGGGAGGCTACACCCATCATCAGTACTTC
TRBJ1-2 | TRBV15 | . | . | CATTKAGTEVYGYTF | TGTGCCACCACCAAGGCCGGGACGGAGGTCTATGGCTACACCTTC
TRBJ1-1 | TRBV28 | . | . | CASSFPGATEAFF | TGTGCCAGCAGTTTTCCGGGGGCCACTGAAGCTTTCTTT
TRBJ2-7 | TRBV4-3 | TRBD2 | . | CASSQDWGGAYEQYF | TGCGCCAGCAGCCAAGATTGGGGGGGAGCCTACGAGCAGTACTTC
TRBJ2-7 | TRBV27 | . | . | CASSARGGAPGAEQYF | TGTGCCAGCAGTGCTCGAGGGGGGGCGCCAGGGGCCGAGCAGTACTTC
TRBJ2-1 | TRBV9 | TRBD2 | . | CASSSQGLAGGRNNEQFF | TGTGCCAGCAGCTCGCAAGGACTAGCGGGAGGAAGGAACAATGAGCAGTTCTTC
TRBJ2-5 | TRBV7-9 | TRBD2 | . | CASRNPGTSGILQETQYF | TGTGCCAGCAGGAATCCCGGGACTAGCGGGATTCTCCAAGAGACCCAGTACTTC
TRBJ2-1 | TRBV5-1 | . | . | CASSSTGAGNEQFF | TGCGCCAGCAGCTCAACCGGGGCGGGGAATGAGCAGTTCTTC
TRBJ2-5 | TRBV27 | TRBD2 | . | CASSLWAPGGQETQYF | TGTGCCAGCAGTTTATGGGCCCCGGGGGGACAAGAGACCCAGTACTTC
TRBJ2-1 | TRBV6-1 | . | . | CASSDGILGRYNEQFF | TGTGCCAGCAGTGACGGAATACTAGGAAGATACAATGAGCAGTTCTTC
TRBJ2-1 | TRBV27 | TRBD1 | . | CASSPGQGDLGGEQFF | TGTGCCAGCAGTCCAGGACAGGGGGATCTTGGTGGTGAGCAGTTCTTC
TRBJ2-3 | TRBV7-8 | . | . | CASSLWMKRDISTQYF | TGTGCCAGCAGCCTTTGGATGAAGCGGGACATCAGTACGCAGTATTTT
TRBJ2-7 | TRBV6-6 | . | . | CASSTLYEQYF | TGTGCCAGCAGTACCCTTTACGAGCAGTACTTC
TRBJ2-7 | TRBV7-2 | . | . | CASSRLDGAYEQYF | TGTGCCAGCAGCCGTCTCGACGGAGCCTACGAGCAGTACTTC
TRBJ2-7 | TRBV29-1 | . | . | CSVEKSESFAGSGEQYF | TGCAGCGTTGAAAAGAGTGAGAGTTTCGCAGGCAGCGGCGAGCAGTACTTC
TRBJ2-7 | TRBV5-6 | . | . | CASSILTGDFFYEQYF | TGTGCCAGCAGCATCTTAACAGGGGACTTTTTTTACGAGCAGTACTTC
TRBJ2-1 | TRBV27 | TRBD2 | . | CASTPGLAGVWEQFF | TGTGCCAGCACCCCGGGACTAGCGGGAGTCTGGGAGCAGTTCTTC
TRBJ2-7 | TRBV7-8 | TRBD2 | . | CASSEGLAGAVGFEQYF | TGTGCCAGCAGCGAAGGACTAGCGGGAGCAGTAGGGTTCGAGCAGTACTTC
TRBJ2-6 | TRBV10-2 | . | . | CASSEKGPSGANVLTF | TGCGCCAGCAGCGAGAAGGGGCCCTCTGGGGCCAACGTCCTGACTTTC
TRBJ2-4 | TRBV7-6 | . | . | CASSPEASGVIAKNIQYF | TGTGCCAGCAGCCCAGAGGCCTCAGGGGTAATAGCCAAAAACATTCAGTACTTC
TRBJ2-1 | TRBV9 | . | . | CASSVGGSYNEQFF | TGTGCCAGCAGCGTAGGGGGGTCCTACAATGAGCAGTTCTTC
TRBJ2-7 | TRBV6-1 | . | . | CASIGVQYF | TGTGCCAGCATAGGTGTACAGTACTTC
TRBJ2-3 | TRBV18 | TRBD1 | . | CASSRDRGGTDTQYF | TGTGCCAGCTCACGCGACAGGGGGGGGACAGATACGCAGTATTTT
TRBJ2-3 | TRBV14 | . | . | CASSQDDSYTDTQYF | TGTGCCAGCAGCCAAGATGACAGCTACACAGATACGCAGTATTTT
TRBJ2-2 | TRBV27 | . | . | CASSYSPNTGELFF | TGTGCCAGCAGTTACAGTCCGAACACCGGGGAGCTGTTTTTT